The 25 T cell receptor beta chains listed next were all sequenced from one sample in a study of blood T cell repertoires in COVID-19 (dated by TCRdb to about 2020). The library was obtained by the immunoSEQ multiplex PCR assay. Imported from immuneACCESS, the table was reduced by TCRdb to in-frame sequences with V and J called. These copies leave out some clones; in studies compared against another copy, an unresolved V gene accounts for under half, and the cause of the remainder is not known. This sample has 120,000 to 150,000 clones in its table, and more than 75% of those were observed once. Around 8.3% of the sample comes from the top ten. Material: peripheral blood. The receptors were sampled from a woman aged 45-65 years with active or convalescent COVID-19.

The chain employs TRBV28 and TRBJ1-2, with 8 positions matching TRBD1. With 2 bases clipped from V and 1 base from J, the junction kept 9 bases outside the gene matches. CDR1 and CDR2 (germline): MDHEN, SYDVKM. The CDR3 runs to 17 residues. The DNA for the CDR3 is TGTGCCAGCAGTTTAGGTATTTCAGGGGGCAGTAACTATGGCTACACCTTC. Protein product: CASSLGISGGSNYGYTF.

V gene TRBV7-9 combines with J gene TRBJ2-6; TRBD1 agrees at 11 bases. The V gene end was trimmed by 7 bases and the J gene end by 1 base; junction bases not matched to a gene: 12. CDR1 and CDR2 from the germline V gene are SEHNR and FQNEAQ (reference sequence). The CDR3 sequence is 19 residues long. The CDR3 sequence: CASNPPPGQGESGANVLTF. The DNA of the CDR3 is TGTGCCAGCAACCCCCCCCCGGGACAGGGGGAATCTGGGGCCAACGTCCTGACTTTC.

The gene calls are TRBV27 and TRBJ2-7; 12 bases align to TRBD2. Germline V gene lookup returns CDR1 MNHEY and CDR2 SMNVEV (reference sequence). Trimming cost V 6 bases and J 1 base; bases outside gene matches: 13. The CDR3 has 18 amino acids. The CDR3 region has the DNA TGTGCCAGCAGCCCCAGCGCTAGCGGGGGGGCCGCGTCCTACGAGCAGTACTTC. It encodes CASSPSASGGAASYEQYF.

J is TRBJ2-1 and V is TRBV27, with no clear D. Trimming stripped 5 bases from V and 8 bases from J, with 10 bases between. The CDR3 is 12 residues long. CDR1 MNHEY and CDR2 SMNVEV come from the germline V gene (reference sequence). Here the CDR3 reads CASSPTVDEQFF. CDR3 nucleotide sequence: TGTGCCAGCAGTCCAACGGTGGATGAGCAGTTCTTC.

The count of this clone is one. The genes are TRBV4-2 and TRBJ1-5; 7 positions match TRBD1. CDR3 size: 16 residues. V trimming: 4 bases; J trimming: 5 bases; junction bases outside the gene matches: 11. Germline CDR1 reads LGHNA; CDR2 reads YNFKEQ. The CDR3 region has the DNA TGTGCCAGCAGCCCCCGGGGGACAGAGAAAGATCAGCCCCAGCATTTT. This sequence encodes CASSPRGTEKDQPQHF.

CDR3 in DNA: TGTGCCAGCGGGCGGGGGGCCAAGGTCGGGGAGCTGTTTTTT. This encodes CASGRGAKVGELFF. V usage is TRBV27 and J usage is TRBJ2-2; 8 nucleotides line up with TRBD2. Trimming cost V 8 bases and J 7 bases; bases outside gene matches: 9. There are 14 residues in the CDR3. Germline-derived CDR1 and CDR2 are MNHEY and SMNVEV (reference sequence).

The V gene is TRBV6-5, the J gene TRBJ1-1; weak D call: TRBD1 (5 bases). Trimming took off 6 bases at V and 0 bases at J, with 11 bases between the two ends. The CDR3 extends over 14 amino acids. Germline V gene sequence: CDR1 MNHEY, CDR2 SVGAGI. The CDR3 is CASSRGTVNTEAFF. The CDR3 DNA reads as TGTGCCAGCAGCCGAGGGACTGTGAACACTGAAGCTTTCTTT.

The chain links TRBV25-1 to TRBJ1-1; D possibly corresponds to TRBD1 (5 bases). CDR3 length: 14 amino acids. Trimming left V 2 bases short and J 5 bases short, with 12 bases between. Per germline, CDR1 MGHDK and CDR2 SYGVNS. CDR3 DNA sequence: TGTGCCAGCAGTGAAATCGGGGGGGTAACTGAAGCTTTCTTT. Translated, it gives CASSEIGGVTEAFF. Using reference TRBV25-1 and TRBJ1-1 for the parts outside the CDR3, the full variable domain is EADIYQTPRYLVIGTGKKITLECSQTMGHDKMYWYQQDPGMELHLIHYSYGVNSTEKGDLSSESTVSRIRTEHFPLTLESARPSHTSQYLCASSEIGGVTEAFFGQGTRLTVV.

V usage is TRBV6-5 and J usage is TRBJ2-1, with 10 bases lining up with TRBD2. The V and J ends lost 6 bases and 4 bases, in that order; junction bases with no gene match: 6. The CDR3 runs 15 residues. Germline V gives CDR1 MNHEY, CDR2 SVGAGI. CDR3 in amino acids: CASSKTSGAYNEQFF. The CDR3 region has the DNA TGTGCCAGCAGCAAAACTAGCGGGGCATACAATGAGCAGTTCTTC.

This clone was seen a single time. The chain combines TRBV6-5 with TRBJ1-6, with 8 nucleotides matching TRBD1. Germline assignment: CDR1 MNHEY and CDR2 SVGAGI. V lost 6 bases, J lost 9 bases, and 4 bases stayed unmatched. The CDR3 has 13 residues. In DNA form, the CDR3 reads TGTGCCAGCAGGCAGACAGGGGTTTCACCCCTCCACTTT. As protein: CASRQTGVSPLHF.

The rearrangement links TRBV18 to TRBJ2-7; tentatively, D is TRBD1 (6 bases). The CDR3 has 15 amino acids. Germline V gene lookup returns CDR1 KGHSH and CDR2 LQKENI. Trimming pared 0 bases from V and 7 bases from J, leaving 16 bases between. The CDR3 spells CASSPPVRGRGEQYF. In nucleotides, the CDR3 is TGTGCCAGCTCACCACCGGTAAGGGGGAGAGGGGAGCAGTACTTC. Full variable domain (outside the CDR3, taken from reference TRBV18 and TRBJ2-7): NAGVMQNPRHLVRRRGQEARLRCSPMKGHSHVYWYRQLPEEGLKFMVYLQKENIIDESGMPKERFSAEFPKEGPSILRIQQVVRGDSAAYFCASSPPVRGRGEQYFGPGTRLTVT.

The chain is built from TRBV28 and TRBJ1-6; unclear D gene. This CDR3 comprises 12 residues. Germline V gene sequence: CDR1 MDHEN, CDR2 SYDVKM. Trimming removed 8 bases from V and 8 bases from J, with 10 bases in between. The CDR3 DNA sequence: TGTGCCAGCCAGCTACTACATTCACCCCTCCACTTT. It specifies CASQLLHSPLHF.

This clone was picked up a small number of times. The genes are TRBV5-8 and TRBJ2-3; TRBD1 is a possible D gene (5 bases). Between the trimmed V and J ends, which lost 6 bases and 2 bases, there was a span of 10 bases. CDR1 is SGHTS and CDR2 is YDEGEE in the germline V gene. This CDR3 has 13 residues. CDR3 nucleotides: TGTGCCAGCAACTACAGGTCCACAGATACGCAGTATTTT. Its protein is CASNYRSTDTQYF.

The CDR3 coding sequence is TGTGCCAGCAGGACAGGGCCCGGGGAGCTGTTTTTT. This gives the protein CASRTGPGELFF. The gene calls are TRBV12-3 or TRBV12-4 and TRBJ2-2, with TRBD1 identical over 7 bases. The V segment lost 6 bases and the J segment 6 bases; nucleotides outside the gene matches: 1. CDR3 size: 12 residues.

The CDR3 DNA sequence: TGTGCCATCAGTGAGTCTGGGGCCCGCGGAGCTTTCTTT. Its translation is CAISESGARGAFF. The rearrangement links TRBV10-3 to TRBJ1-1; D perhaps matches TRBD1 (5 bases). Looked up from germline, CDR1 is ENHRY and CDR2 is SYGVKD. The CDR3 is made up of 13 amino acids. V gave up 0 bases and J gave up 10 bases, with 12 bases separating them.

This clone was picked up one time. The chain recombines TRBV6-5 with TRBJ1-1; tentatively, D is TRBD1 (5 bases). V lost 5 bases and J lost 10, with 23 bases in between. Germline CDR1 and CDR2: MNHEY and SVGAGI. This CDR3 spans 15 amino acids. The DNA for the CDR3 is TGTGCCAGCAGTCCCCCGGGAGCCTCCGGTAGGGGAGCTTTCTTT. It encodes CASSPPGASGRGAFF.

The CDR3 sequence is CASSALAGGPYEQFF. For the CDR3, the DNA is TGTGCCAGCAGCGCCCTAGCGGGGGGGCCATATGAGCAGTTCTTC. The chain joins TRBV9 to TRBJ2-1; 12 bases are a match to TRBD2. Germline loops: CDR1 SGDLS, CDR2 YYNGEE. The CDR3 extends over 15 amino acids. The ends lost 3 bases at V and 8 bases at J; junction bases unmatched: 6.

This chain connects TRBV11-2 to TRBJ2-1, with D maybe TRBD1 (5 bases). Trimming removed 4 bases at V and 1 base at J, with 14 bases between. The CDR3 totals 16 residues. CDR1 is SGHAT and CDR2 is FQNNGV in the germline V gene. The DNA for the CDR3 is TGTGCCAGCAGCTCGCCTCAGGGTAAATCCTACAATGAGCAGTTCTTC. Residues: CASSSPQGKSYNEQFF.

The chain has TRBV24-1 and TRBJ1-2; D not resolved. CDR1 and CDR2 from the germline V gene are KGHDR and SFDVKD. V dropped 5 bases and J dropped 2 bases, with 11 bases sitting between them. The CDR3 totals 14 residues. This chain's CDR3 is CATSGPGRNYGYTF. CDR3 bases: TGTGCCACCAGTGGACCGGGTAGAAACTATGGCTACACCTTC.

This chain's CDR3 is CATRRTGPMNTEAFF. CDR3 sequence (DNA): TGTGCCACTCGTCGGACAGGGCCCATGAACACTGAAGCTTTCTTT. The chain links TRBV27 to TRBJ1-1; 8 bases match TRBD1. Germline V gene lookup returns CDR1 MNHEY and CDR2 SMNVEV (reference sequence). Losses at the gene ends were 10 bases for V and 0 bases for J; bases not matched to a gene: 10. The CDR3 loop spans 15 amino acids.

This clone appeared once. The chain joins TRBV6-5 to TRBJ2-7; 8 nucleotides line up with TRBD2. Germline CDR1 reads MNHEY; CDR2 reads SVGAGI. The CDR3 loop spans 16 amino acids. Trimming took 0 bases from V and 6 from J; bases not matched to a gene: 10. CDR3 amino acids: CASSYSLVPAGGEQYF. The CDR3 DNA is TGTGCCAGCAGTTACTCTCTCGTACCGGCGGGAGGCGAGCAGTACTTC.

In this sample, this clone turned up once. This chain connects TRBV7-2 to TRBJ2-3, with D tentatively TRBD1 (6 bases). V was shortened by 0 bases and J by 1 base, with 8 bases between the two germline ends. Germline V lookup: CDR1 SGHTA, CDR2 FQGNSA. This CDR3 spans 15 amino acids. CDR3 nucleotides: TGTGCCAGCAGCTTAGCGGGACAAGGCACAGATACGCAGTATTTT. This encodes CASSLAGQGTDTQYF.

This sequence joins TRBV5-1 and TRBJ2-1; 7 positions agree with TRBD2. In germline, CDR1 is SGHRS, CDR2 YFSETQ. The CDR3 has 15 residues. J lost 6 bases, V lost 0 bases, and 6 bases had no gene match. CDR3 nucleotides: TGCGCCAGCAGCTTGGGCGCGGGAGCGGTCAATGAGCAGTTCTTC. Translation: CASSLGAGAVNEQFF.

The V call is TRBV7-9, the J call TRBJ1-2; 7 nucleotides agree with TRBD1. This CDR3 region has 14 residues. The V segment lost 3 bases and the J segment 1 base; nucleotides outside the gene matches: 2. Germline CDR1 reads SEHNR; CDR2 reads FQNEAQ (reference sequence). This CDR3 reads CASSLSGGNYGYTF. CDR3 in DNA: TGTGCCAGCAGCTTGTCAGGGGGTAACTATGGCTACACCTTC.

The gene calls are TRBV5-6 and TRBJ2-2, with D possibly matching TRBD2 (7 bases). The CDR3 totals 17 residues. V was pared by 6 bases and J by 4 bases, with 22 bases between. The germline gives CDR1 SGHDT, CDR2 YYEEEE. In DNA, the CDR3 is TGTGCCAGCACTCTACTCTGGGGGGGGCAGGCCACCGGGGAGCTGTTTTTT. Translating gives CASTLLWGGQATGELFF.